The clone carrying this TCR beta chain was seen at least ten times. The sample originates from a study of T-cell reconstitution after alpha-beta-depleted transplantation in children. Unique molecular identifiers featured in how the TCRbeta library was prepared. TCRdb independently ran MiXCR on the PCR reads; one entry per CDR3 protein. The table has about 90,000 distinct CDR3 sequences, 7.5% to 9.5% seen once; the top ten hold about 7%. V was shortened by 4 bases and J by 4 bases, with 14 bases between the two germline ends. This CDR3 is 14 amino acids long. Germline lookup yields CDR1 SGHKS and CDR2 YYEKEE (reference sequence).

The rearrangement joins TRBV5-5 to TRBJ2-5; D may be TRBD1 (5 bases). The receptor's source is a human donor who donated a stem cell graft to a child with congenital amegakaryocytic thrombocytopenia. The material sequenced was PBMCs from the stem cell graft donor, taken from the stem cell graft. Written as DNA, the CDR3 is TGTGCCAGCAGCGCCAGGGTTCCCGGAGAGACCCAGTACTTC. It encodes CASSARVPGETQYF.